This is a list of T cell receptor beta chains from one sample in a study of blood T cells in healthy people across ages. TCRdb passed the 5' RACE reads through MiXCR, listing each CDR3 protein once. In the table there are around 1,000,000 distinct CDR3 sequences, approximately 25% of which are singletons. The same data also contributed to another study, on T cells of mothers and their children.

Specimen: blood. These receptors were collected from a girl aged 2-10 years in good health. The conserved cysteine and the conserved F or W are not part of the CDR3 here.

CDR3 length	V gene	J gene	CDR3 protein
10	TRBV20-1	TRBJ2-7	SARRQVYEQY
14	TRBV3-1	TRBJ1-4	ASSQESASTNEKLF
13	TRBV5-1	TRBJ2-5	ASSLARGREETQY
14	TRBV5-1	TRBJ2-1	ASSFPGLGSYNEQF
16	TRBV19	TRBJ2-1	ASSIIRLAGGPYNEQF
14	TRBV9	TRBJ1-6	ASSGQGYPGNSPLH
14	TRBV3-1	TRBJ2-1	ASSQDELATDNEQF
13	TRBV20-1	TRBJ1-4	SARRDTGGDGKLF
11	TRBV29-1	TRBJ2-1	SAWTGTYNEQF
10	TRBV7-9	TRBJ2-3	ASSTTMDTQY
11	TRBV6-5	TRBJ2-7	ASRRGISYEQY
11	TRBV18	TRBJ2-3	ASSPRQADTQY
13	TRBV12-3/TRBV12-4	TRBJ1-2	ASSRGSEGGYGYT
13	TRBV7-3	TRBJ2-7	ASSFLAGGSYEQY
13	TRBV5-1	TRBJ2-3	ASSGGLAGIDTQY
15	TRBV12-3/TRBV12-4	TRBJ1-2	ASIGRGSRQRIYGYT
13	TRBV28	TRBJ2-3	ASSLKGTRADTQY
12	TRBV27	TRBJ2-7	ASRPGGLHVEQY
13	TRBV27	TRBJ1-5	ASSPDKGRNQPQH
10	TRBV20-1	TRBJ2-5	SADLRGETQY
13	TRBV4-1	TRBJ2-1	ASSLWGETTNEQF
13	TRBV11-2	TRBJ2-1	ASSLAGGGGAEQF
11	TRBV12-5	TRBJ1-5	ASGFEGDQPQH
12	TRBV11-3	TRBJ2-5	ASSLASGQETQY
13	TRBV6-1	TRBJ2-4	ASSDDGGSKNIQY
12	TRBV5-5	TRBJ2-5	ASSLGAPSETQY